This T cell receptor (beta chain) stems from a study of blood T cells in healthy people across ages. Combining a sample-barcoded 5' primer with a J-beta primer mix, a second PCR ran for roughly 7 to 11 cycles. TCRdb used MiXCR to reprocess the 5' RACE reads, holding one entry per CDR3 protein. The table records approximately 600,000 distinct CDR3 sequences, approximately 50% of them present only once. Germline CDR1 and CDR2: LNHNV and YYDKDF (reference sequence). The CDR3 spans 13 residues. Deletions cut 0 bases from V and 7 bases from J, with 6 bases between. This clonotype was seen repeatedly, ten times or more.

Source material: blood. This receptor was obtained from a man in his sixties in good health. The chain employs TRBV15 and TRBJ2-2; D ambiguous. The CDR3 spells CATSRDEVGELFF. The CDR3 DNA reads as TGTGCCACCAGCAGAGATGAGGTCGGGGAGCTGTTTTTT.